This section outlines one T cell receptor (beta chain) sequence together with its context. Both 60 Vbeta primers and 13 Jbeta primers went into the PCR. Profiled with immunoSEQ multiplex PCR; TCRdb holds only in-frame clones, not every one. The sample has over 50,000 clones. The V gene's germline CDR1 is SGHNT and CDR2 YYREEE (reference sequence). The CDR3 is made up of 14 amino acids. V lost 2 bases, J lost 1 base, and 10 bases lay in between. These data are taken from a study of cytomegalovirus exposure and HLA in healthy donors. Sequencing input: PBMCs. The genes are TRBV5-4 and TRBJ2-7; D possibly corresponds to TRBD1 (5 bases). The TCR was taken from a man aged 45-60 years in good health and CMV-seropositive. For the CDR3, the DNA is TGTGCCAGCAGCTTCGGTGGGGCGTCCTACGAGCAGTACTTC. Its protein product is CASSFGGASYEQYF.